These 2 T cell receptor beta chains came from one sample sequenced in a study of regulatory T cells in long-lasting Graves disease. The sample's time point: newly diagnosed GD, antithyroid drugs for less than 3 months. Following extraction of RNA from PBMCs, that RNA was used to make the TCR library. HTBI primers from iRepertoire and Arm-PCR of CDR3 regions yielded the TCR beta libraries. TCRdb passed the multiplex PCR reads through MiXCR, listing each CDR3 protein once. The sample shows about 430,000 distinct CDR3 sequences, over 14% of them seen only once. These same data were also listed under a study on T cells in Graves' hyperthyroidism and ophthalmopathy.

The sequencing here drew on peripheral blood mononuclear cells (PBMCs), taken at new diagnosis, from a patient treated with antithyroid drugs. These receptors were taken from a woman in her 40s with Graves disease.

This chain links TRBV18 with TRBJ1-1; D may be TRBD1 (5 bases). This CDR3 spans 15 amino acids. Germline assignment: CDR1 KGHSH and CDR2 LQKENI. Trimming pared 8 bases from V and 0 bases from J, leaving 16 bases between. The DNA of the CDR3 is TGTGCCAGCGTCCTGGGGGAAGGCATGAACACTGAAGCTTTCTTT. Protein: CASVLGEGMNTEAFF. Combining the CDR3 with reference TRBV18 and TRBJ1-1 gives the whole variable domain NAGVMQNPRHLVRRRGQEARLRCSPMKGHSHVYWYRQLPEEGLKFMVYLQKENIIDESGMPKERFSAEFPKEGPSILRIQQVVRGDSAAYFCASVLGEGMNTEAFFGQGTRLTVV.

The rearrangement links TRBV5-4 to TRBJ2-2; TRBD2 matches at 11 bases. The CDR3 is 16 residues long. CDR1 and CDR2 (germline): SGHNT, YYREEE (reference sequence). Trimming cost V 3 bases and J 6 bases; bases outside gene matches: 7. CDR3 region: CASSSSASGRPGELFF. Written as DNA, the CDR3 is TGTGCCAGCAGCTCTTCGGCTAGCGGGAGGCCCGGGGAGCTGTTTTTT.